The entry below gives a single T cell receptor (beta chain) sequence along with its context. At one end the junction does not follow the germline gene, possibly because of a read error. This sample is drawn from a study of blood T cells in healthy people across ages. The germline gives CDR1 MDHEN, CDR2 SYDVKM. There are 14 residues in the CDR3. Alongside a J-beta primer mix, a sample-barcoded 5' primer served in a second PCR lasting 7 to 11 cycles. TCRdb fed the 5' RACE reads into MiXCR, producing one record per CDR3 protein. The sample yields 800,000 to 950,000 distinct CDR3 sequences, almost 30% seen once. Each sample had at least 6 million PBMCs isolated. At least 5.5 micrograms of total RNA were extracted per sample. This sample also appeared in a second study, on T cells of mothers and their children. As that study records: Extracted RNA, in its entirety, went into cDNA synthesis at about 1.5 ug per 15 ul. Similar thymic selection effects on TCR recombination output appear in pairs, both related and unrelated.

This clonotype originated in a woman between 40 and 50 years old in good health. The V and J genes are TRBV28 and TRBJ2-7, with D perhaps being TRBD1 or TRBD2 (5 bases each). Source material: blood. CDR3 sequence (DNA): TGCGCCAGCGGTCCCTGGACACCTACCTACGAGCAGTACTTC. It codes for CASGPWTPTYEQYF.